A single sample gave rise to the 11 T cell receptor beta chains below, sequenced in a study of T cells in localized non-small cell lung cancer. TCRdb keeps only in-frame clones here, not all; method: immunoSEQ multiplex PCR. The sample lists 2,500 to 3,000 clones, over 25% occurring once. The sample consisted of normal lung tissue next to the tumor, taken before any cancer treatment. Receptors were obtained from a man aged 40 to 70 with stage I lung adenocarcinoma.

The rearrangement links TRBV19 to TRBJ1-3; D is unclear. The CDR3 is made up of 15 amino acids. CDR1 and CDR2 from the germline V gene are LNHDA and SQIVND (reference sequence). With 6 bases removed from V and 0 bases from J, the gap between germline ends came to 12 bases. The CDR3 DNA sequence: TGTGCCAGTAGCCCCGATCCCTACTCTGGAAACACCATATATTTT. As protein: CASSPDPYSGNTIYF. Filled out from reference TRBV19 and TRBJ1-3, the complete variable domain reads DGGITQSPKYLFRKEGQNVTLSCEQNLNHDAMYWYRQDPGQGLRLIYYSQIVNDFQKGDIAEGYSVSREKKESFPLTVTSAQKNPTAFYLCASSPDPYSGNTIYFGEGSWLTVV.

This clone showed up just a few times. This chain links TRBV6-8 with TRBJ2-5; TRBD1 matches at 8 bases. Germline V gene sequence: CDR1 MNHGY, CDR2 SAAAGT. V was clipped by 4 bases and J by 5 bases; unmatched bases: 6. The CDR3 loop spans 14 amino acids. The DNA of the CDR3 is TGTGCCAGCAGTTCCGGACAGGGCGGGGAGACCCAGTACTTC. It translates to CASSSGQGGETQYF.

The chain links TRBV19 to TRBJ2-7; D might be TRBD1 or TRBD2, each matching 5 bases. CDR1 LNHDA and CDR2 SQIVND come from the germline V gene (reference sequence). V was pared by 5 bases and J by 4 bases, with 21 bases between. This CDR3 spans 16 amino acids. CDR3 amino acids: CASSAGRDGRAYEQYF. The CDR3 DNA sequence: TGTGCCAGTAGTGCTGGCCGGGACGGACGCGCGTACGAGCAGTACTTC.

The rearrangement joins TRBV29-1 to TRBJ2-3, with 13 bases fitting TRBD2. V lost 4 bases and J lost 7; bases outside the gene matches: 5. The CDR3 runs 14 residues. Germline CDR1 is SQVTM and CDR2 is ANQGSEA. Here the CDR3 reads CSVGLAGGQNTQYF. As DNA, the CDR3 is TGCAGCGTTGGACTAGCGGGAGGCCAGAATACGCAGTATTTT.

The chain recombines TRBV18 with TRBJ2-7; D is unresolved. The germline V gene encodes CDR1 KGHSH and CDR2 LQKENI. The CDR3 loop spans 12 amino acids. Trimming took 3 bases from V and 0 from J, leaving 3 bases between them. Here the CDR3 DNA reads TGTGCCAGCTCACCTCCCTCCTACGAGCAGTACTTC. Its protein is CASSPPSYEQYF.

The chain uses TRBV6-8 and TRBJ1-5; no firm D call. V gave up 5 bases and J gave up 4 bases, with 15 bases separating them. The CDR3 totals 15 residues. Germline V lookup: CDR1 MNHGY, CDR2 SAAAGT. Here the CDR3 DNA reads TGTGCCAGCAGTGGAAACCGGGTACCTAATCAGCCCCAGCATTTT. This encodes CASSGNRVPNQPQHF.

In its sample, this clone was seen a few times. This chain links TRBV10-3 with TRBJ1-1; possibly TRBD1 for D (6 bases). The CDR3 length is 12 residues. Germline-derived CDR1 and CDR2 are ENHRY and SYGVKD. Trimming removed 10 bases at V and 4 bases at J, with 13 bases between. The CDR3 reads CASSPRGTEAFF. The CDR3 nucleotides are TGTGCCAGCTCCCCCAGGGGCACTGAAGCTTTCTTT.

V gene TRBV5-1 combines with J gene TRBJ1-2; 7 bases line up with TRBD1. The CDR3 runs to 16 residues. J lost 4 bases, V lost 3 bases, and 12 bases had no gene match. The germline gives CDR1 SGHRS, CDR2 YFSETQ. CDR3 nucleotide sequence: TGCGCCAGCAGCTACCAAACAGGGGATAAGGCCTATGGCTACACCTTC. Protein: CASSYQTGDKAYGYTF.

The chain has TRBV11-3 and TRBJ2-7; D unclear. V shed 1 base and J shed 2 bases, with 12 bases lying between them. Germline V gives CDR1 SGHNT, CDR2 YENEEA. The CDR3 totals 15 residues. The CDR3 reads CASSLGEDGAYEQYF. CDR3 sequence (DNA): TGTGCCAGCAGCTTAGGAGAGGACGGAGCCTACGAGCAGTACTTC. The full variable domain, in which reference TRBV11-3 and TRBJ2-7 provide the parts outside the CDR3, is EAGVVQSPRYKIIEKKQPVAFWCNPISGHNTLYWYLQNLGQGPELLIRYENEEAVDDSQLPKDRFSAERLKGVDSTLKIQPAELGDSAVYLCASSLGEDGAYEQYFGPGTRLTVT.

The chain's CDR3 is CASSGSGHPFYEQYF. CDR3 nucleotide sequence: TGCGCCAGCAGTGGATCCGGTCACCCCTTCTACGAGCAGTACTTC. The rearrangement links TRBV10-1 to TRBJ2-7; the D is unclear. There are 15 residues in the CDR3. V lost 4 bases and J 3 bases, leaving 16 bases between the germline ends. The germline gives CDR1 WNHNN, CDR2 SYGVQD (reference sequence).

This chain connects TRBV6-8 to TRBJ2-5, with a weak D call TRBD1 (9 bases). The V end lost 10 bases, the J end lost 5 bases, and 23 bases lay between the germline ends. Germline V lookup: CDR1 MNHGY, CDR2 SAAAGT. CDR3 length equals 15 residues. Written as DNA, the CDR3 is TGTGCCATCAGCGGGGGACAGGGTGGTGCGGAGACCCAGTACTTC. This encodes CAISGGQGGAETQYF.